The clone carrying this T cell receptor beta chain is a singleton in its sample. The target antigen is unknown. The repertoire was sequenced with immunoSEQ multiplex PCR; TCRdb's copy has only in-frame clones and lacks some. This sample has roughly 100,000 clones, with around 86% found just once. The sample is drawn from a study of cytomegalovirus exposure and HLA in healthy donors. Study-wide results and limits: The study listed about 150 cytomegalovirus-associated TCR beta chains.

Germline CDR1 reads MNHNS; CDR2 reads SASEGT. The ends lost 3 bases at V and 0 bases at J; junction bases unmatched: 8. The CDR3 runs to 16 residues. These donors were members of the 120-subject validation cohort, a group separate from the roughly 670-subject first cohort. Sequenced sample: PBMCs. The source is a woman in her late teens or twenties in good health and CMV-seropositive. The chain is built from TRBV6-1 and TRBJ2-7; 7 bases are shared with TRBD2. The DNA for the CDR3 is TGTGCCAGCAGTGAGGGGGGACTACAGAGCTCCTACGAGCAGTACTTC. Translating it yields CASSEGGLQSSYEQYF.